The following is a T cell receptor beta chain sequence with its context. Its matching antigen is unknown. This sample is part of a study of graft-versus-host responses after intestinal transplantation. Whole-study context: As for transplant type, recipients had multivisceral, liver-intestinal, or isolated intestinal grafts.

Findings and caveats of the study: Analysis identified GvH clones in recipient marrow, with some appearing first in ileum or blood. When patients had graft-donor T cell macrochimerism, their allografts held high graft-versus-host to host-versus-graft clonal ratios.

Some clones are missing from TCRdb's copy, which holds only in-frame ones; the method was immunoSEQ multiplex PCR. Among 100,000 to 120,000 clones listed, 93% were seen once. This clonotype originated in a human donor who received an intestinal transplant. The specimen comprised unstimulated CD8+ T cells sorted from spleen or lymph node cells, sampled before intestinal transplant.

The CDR3 coding sequence is TGTGCCTGGGAGGGCCCTCGGAGCTCCTACAATGAGCAGTTCTTC. This gives the protein CAWEGPRSSYNEQFF. J is TRBJ2-1 and V is TRBV30, with D perhaps matching TRBD2 (5 bases). Trimming pared 5 bases from V and 0 bases from J, leaving 14 bases between. Germline CDR1 is GTSNPN and CDR2 is SVGIG (reference sequence). The CDR3 has 15 amino acids.